The 8 T cell receptor beta chains presented below share a single source sample, sequenced in a study of T cell repertoires in cytomegalovirus infection. Their specific antigens are unknown. TCRdb processed the reads anew with MiXCR; each CDR3 protein has one entry. The data contain 700,000 to 950,000 distinct CDR3 sequences, approximately 32% of them singletons. The sequencing here drew on cultured CD8+ T cells from PBMCs, taken from culture after CMV antigen stimulation. Receptors originate from a human donor in good health (CMV status not recorded). Some clones in this sample may be carry-over from other donors' samples.

This clonotype was recorded a few times. CDR3 bases: TGTGCCAGCAGCCCTGTAGGGGGGGCAGGAGAGACCCAGTACTTC. Residues: CASSPVGGAGETQYF. The V call is TRBV5-4, the J call TRBJ2-5; TRBD2 is a possible D gene (7 bases). This CDR3 is 15 amino acids long. CDR1 is SGHNT and CDR2 is YYREEE in the germline V gene (reference sequence). V lost 4 bases to trimming and J lost 4 bases, with 17 bases between them.

This clonotype was counted only a few times. V usage is TRBV18 and J usage is TRBJ1-5, with TRBD1 matching over 7 bases. Trimming removed 2 bases from V and 1 base from J; junction bases left unmatched: 2. From germline, CDR1 is KGHSH and CDR2 LQKENI. The CDR3 is 15 amino acids. The CDR3 region has the DNA TGTGCCAGCTCACCATGGGGACAGAGCAATCAGCCCCAGCATTTT. It specifies CASSPWGQSNQPQHF.

This clonotype was seen more than once but under ten times. The chain employs TRBV7-8 and TRBJ1-5; D is possibly TRBD1 (6 bases). CDR1 SGHVS and CDR2 FQNEAQ come from the germline V gene. Trimming took 5 bases from V and 3 from J, leaving 11 bases between them. There are 14 residues in the CDR3. The CDR3 nucleotides are TGTGCCAGCAGCGAACAGGGCTTCAATCAGCCCCAGCATTTT. This codes for CASSEQGFNQPQHF. The full variable domain, rest sourced from reference TRBV7-8 and TRBJ1-5, is GAGVSQSPRYKVAKRGQDVALRCDPISGHVSLFWYQQALGQGPEFLTYFQNEAQLDKSGLPSDRFFAERPEGSVSTLKIQRTQQEDSAVYLCASSEQGFNQPQHFGDGTRLSIL.

The chain links TRBV7-6 to TRBJ1-1, with D possibly being TRBD1 (5 bases). CDR1 is SGHVS and CDR2 is FNYEAQ in the germline V gene. Deletions cut 3 bases from V and 10 bases from J, with 12 bases between. The CDR3 covers 12 residues. CDR3 residues: CASSLGVKGAFF. The CDR3 region has the DNA TGTGCCAGCAGCTTGGGGGTTAAGGGAGCTTTCTTT.

The chain carries TRBV6-6 and TRBJ2-3, with D possibly matching TRBD1 (5 bases). Germline V CDR1 and CDR2: MNHNY, SVGAGI (reference sequence). The CDR3 is 15 residues long. Trimming removed 1 base at V and 2 bases at J, with 10 bases between. The CDR3 loop is CASSYYKGLTDTQYF. In nucleotides, the CDR3 is TGTGCCAGCAGTTACTATAAGGGGCTCACAGATACGCAGTATTTT.

This clonotype was counted many times. This chain uses TRBV7-6 with TRBJ2-3, with TRBD1 as a possible D gene (6 bases). This CDR3 comprises 17 residues. The germline gives CDR1 SGHVS, CDR2 FNYEAQ. Between the trimmed V and J ends, which lost 0 bases and 1 base, there was a span of 14 bases. CDR3 protein: CASSLAWQGLGTDTQYF. CDR3 coding DNA: TGTGCCAGCAGCTTAGCCTGGCAGGGGCTGGGCACAGATACGCAGTATTTT.

The chain has TRBV28 and TRBJ1-2; tentative D call: TRBD1 (6 bases). In germline, CDR1 is MDHEN, CDR2 SYDVKM. The CDR3 contains 15 residues. The V gene lost 6 bases and the J gene lost 5 bases, with 19 bases spanning the gap. This CDR3 reads CASSPKEGGRYGYTF. Written as DNA, the CDR3 is TGTGCCAGCAGCCCGAAGGAGGGGGGAAGATATGGCTACACCTTC.

This clonotype was seen a few times. This sequence joins TRBV4-1 and TRBJ2-7; D may correspond to TRBD1 or TRBD2 (5 bases each). There are 14 residues in the CDR3. Germline V gene sequence: CDR1 MGHRA, CDR2 YSYEKL. Trimming cost V 4 bases and J 3 bases, with 13 bases left between them. CDR3 nucleotide sequence: TGCGCCAGCAGCCGGGCCCGTGGGGGCTACGAGCAGTACTTC. Translation: CASSRARGGYEQYF.